These 12 T cell receptor beta chains were all obtained from the same sample, sequenced in a study of blood T cell repertoires in COVID-19. Sequenced by immunoSEQ multiplex PCR; TCRdb stores in-frame clones only, minus some. The table includes 180,000 or so clones, 86% detected once. The sequencing input was peripheral blood. The receptor set was obtained from a man aged 60 to 75 with acute or convalescent COVID-19.

The genes are TRBV21-1 and TRBJ1-6; whether TRBD1, the table's D call, matches the DNA was not checked. TRBV21-1 has pseudogene status. There are 16 residues in the CDR3. The CDR3 DNA sequence: TGTGCCAGCAGCAAATTACAGCTCCTGTTTAATTCACCCCTCCACTTT. It specifies CASSKLQLLFNSPLHF.

V usage is TRBV9 and J usage is TRBJ2-2; D gene uncertain. The CDR3 is made up of 10 amino acids. Between the trimmed V and J ends, which lost 6 bases and 5 bases, there was a span of 2 bases. Per the germline V gene, CDR1 is SGDLS and CDR2 is YYNGEE. The CDR3 region is CASTTGELFF. CDR3 DNA: TGTGCCAGCACTACCGGGGAGCTGTTTTTT.

The rearrangement links TRBV11-3 to TRBJ2-5; 7 positions match TRBD2. The CDR3 spans 17 residues. V shed 1 base, J shed 5 bases, and the junction held 13 bases outside the gene matches. From germline, CDR1 is SGHNT and CDR2 YENEEA. The CDR3 DNA follows: TGTGCCAGCAGCTTAGGGTTCCAGCGGGAAGGTTACGAGACCCAGTACTTC. Translated, it gives CASSLGFQREGYETQYF. The full variable domain, in which reference TRBV11-3 and TRBJ2-5 provide the parts outside the CDR3, is EAGVVQSPRYKIIEKKQPVAFWCNPISGHNTLYWYLQNLGQGPELLIRYENEEAVDDSQLPKDRFSAERLKGVDSTLKIQPAELGDSAVYLCASSLGFQREGYETQYFGPGTRLLVL.

In its sample, this clone was seen once. The CDR3 coding sequence is TGTGCCAGCAGTCAATCAGGGGGTTTGGCGGCTTTCTTT. Translated, it gives CASSQSGGLAAFF. V is TRBV2 and J is TRBJ1-1, with 7 nucleotides matching TRBD1. CDR3 length: 13 residues. The V and J ends lost 5 bases and 11 bases, in that order; junction bases with no gene match: 11. Germline CDR1 SNHLY, CDR2 FYNNEI.

The chain recombines TRBV4-1 with TRBJ2-7; D may be TRBD1 (7 bases). The V gene's germline CDR1 is MGHRA and CDR2 YSYEKL. This CDR3 contains 15 residues. Trimming pared 3 bases from V and 3 bases from J, leaving 15 bases between. CDR3 sequence (DNA): TGCGCCAGCAGCCAGGCGGGACAGCTAGGCTACGAGCAGTACTTC. This codes for CASSQAGQLGYEQYF.

A remark on this clone: Other DNA variants within this sample encode the same CDR3. This sequence joins TRBV10-3 and TRBJ1-2, with D possibly being TRBD1 (5 bases). The V end was cut by 6 bases, the J end by 2 bases, with 10 bases between. Germline loops: CDR1 ENHRY, CDR2 SYGVKD. The CDR3 is 13 residues long. CDR3 sequence reads: CAISDQGNYGYTF. The CDR3 region has the DNA TGTGCCATCAGCGATCAGGGAAACTATGGCTACACCTTC.

The genes are TRBV2 and TRBJ2-2; 7 nucleotides line up with TRBD2. V lost 4 bases to trimming and J lost 3 bases; unmatched junction nucleotides: 8. Germline lookup yields CDR1 SNHLY and CDR2 FYNNEI. The CDR3 runs to 16 residues. The CDR3 spells CASSVTSWGYTGELFF. The CDR3, as DNA: TGTGCCAGCAGTGTGACTAGCTGGGGGTACACCGGGGAGCTGTTTTTT. The full variable domain, completed using reference TRBV2 and TRBJ2-2, is EPEVTQTPSHQVTQMGQEVILRCVPISNHLYFYWYRQILGQKVEFLVSFYNNEISEKSEIFDDQFSVERPDGSNFTLKIRSTKLEDSAMYFCASSVTSWGYTGELFFGEGSRLTVL.

The rearrangement links TRBV28 to TRBJ2-1; TRBD2 agrees at 8 bases. CDR3 length: 13 residues. The V gene's germline CDR1 is MDHEN and CDR2 SYDVKM. Trimming at V came to 3 bases and at J to 13 bases, leaving 8 bases not matched to a gene. The CDR3 spells CASSFLLAGPQFF. In DNA, the CDR3 is TGTGCCAGCAGTTTCCTCCTAGCGGGCCCACAGTTCTTC.

CDR3 sequence (DNA): TGCGCCAGCAGCCACCATCTAAGTAGCGGGAGGGCCCCTACCTACGAGCAGTACTTC. Residues: CASSHHLSSGRAPTYEQYF. The chain recombines TRBV4-1 with TRBJ2-7; TRBD2 matches at 11 bases. Germline-derived CDR1 and CDR2 are MGHRA and YSYEKL. V lost 3 bases and J lost 2; bases outside the gene matches: 15. The CDR3 sequence is 19 residues long.

The rearrangement uses TRBV6-5 and TRBJ2-3; tentative D call: TRBD2 (5 bases). The CDR3 extends over 15 amino acids. V lost 6 bases and J lost 4, with 17 bases in between. Germline assignment: CDR1 MNHEY and CDR2 SVGAGI. The CDR3 spells CASRRVGVGPDTQYF. The CDR3 region has the DNA TGTGCCAGCAGAAGAGTGGGAGTAGGCCCAGATACGCAGTATTTT.

V and J are TRBV6-1 and TRBJ2-1; perhaps TRBD1 as D (6 bases). Between the trimmed V and J ends, which lost 3 bases and 4 bases, there was a span of 19 bases. Germline V gene sequence: CDR1 MNHNS, CDR2 SASEGT. This CDR3 has 17 amino acids. This chain's CDR3 is CASSERRTAAFYNEQFF. CDR3 DNA sequence: TGTGCCAGCAGTGAGCGAAGGACAGCCGCCTTTTACAATGAGCAGTTCTTC.

The rearrangement uses TRBV6-4 and TRBJ2-1; 11 bases are shared with TRBD2. Germline values: CDR1 MRHNA, CDR2 SNTAGT. V trimming: 6 bases; J trimming: 5 bases; junction bases outside the gene matches: 3. There are 14 residues in the CDR3. The CDR3 sequence is CASSGTSGDNEQFF. CDR3 nucleotide sequence: TGTGCCAGCAGCGGGACTAGCGGAGACAATGAGCAGTTCTTC.